The rows below give T cell receptor beta chains drawn from one sample of a study of CD8 T cells in ankylosing spondylitis. Via MiXCR, TCRdb re-called the 5' RACE reads, giving one row per CDR3 protein. The sample has around 250,000 distinct CDR3 sequences; about 11% are singletons. Sample: blood, either unsorted or a sorted T cell fraction (not recorded which). The receptors derive from a male donor with ankylosing spondylitis or in good health (not recorded which). CDR3s include the opening cysteine and the closing phenylalanine or tryptophan. D genes are given only for firm matches. Not all rows give a size; the values are once, few, many and, for expanded clones, a class.

TRBV7-6,many,TRBD2,TRBJ2-3,TGTGCCAGCAGCCCTCTGAGGATAGCGGGAGTCTATAAAGATACGCAGTATTTT,CASSPLRIAGVYKDTQYF
TRBV12-3/TRBV12-4,many,-,TRBJ1-1,TGTGCCAGCAGCTCCAGGGGATTGGACACTGAAGCTTTCTTT,CASSSRGLDTEAFF
TRBV29-1,few,-,TRBJ2-3,TGCAGCGCCCCCTTCGGTCCAGATACGCAGTATTTT,CSAPFGPDTQYF
TRBV20-1,many,TRBD1,TRBJ2-4,TGCAGTGAGAGGGACAGGGCGGACATTCAGTACTTC,CSERDRADIQYF
TRBV12-3/TRBV12-4,many,TRBD2,TRBJ2-1,TGTGCCAGCAGGGCAGTAGCGGGGGGTCGGGGAGGGTACAATGAGCAGTTCTTC,CASRAVAGGRGGYNEQFF
TRBV7-6,few,-,TRBJ2-7,TGTGCCAGCAGCTTAGTTTTCAACGACTTGTGGGGTGGCGAGCAGTACTTC,CASSLVFNDLWGGEQYF
TRBV5-6,many,-,TRBJ2-5,TGTGCCAGCAGCAGGGAAAATCCACCTAGAACCCAGTACTTC,CASSRENPPRTQYF
TRBV5-1,many,TRBD2,TRBJ2-1,TGCGCCAGCACGGCGGGAGTCGTTGGCAATGAGCAGTTCTTC,CASTAGVVGNEQFF
TRBV5-4,-,TRBD2,TRBJ2-3,TGTGCCAGCAGCTTGGAAGTAGCGGGGGCGGGAGATACGCAGTATTTT,CASSLEVAGAGDTQYF
TRBV20-1,many,-,TRBJ1-2,TGCAGTGCTACCAGTAACTATGGCTACACCTTC,CSATSNYGYTF
TRBV27,many,-,TRBJ2-7,TGTGCCAGCAGCCCAACGGACTATCCAACCTACGAGCAGTACTTC,CASSPTDYPTYEQYF
TRBV7-4,-,TRBD2,TRBJ2-3,TGTGCCAGCAGCTTAGGATGGCTAGCGGGAGAGGGAACAGATACGCAGTATTTT,CASSLGWLAGEGTDTQYF
TRBV5-1,many,-,TRBJ1-1,TGCGCCAGCAGACCGGCCTACCAGCCTCACACTGAAGCTTTCTTT,CASRPAYQPHTEAFF
TRBV24-1,-,TRBD2,TRBJ2-7,TGTGCCACCAGTGATCCCGGGACTAGCGGGACCGACGAGCAGTACTTC,CATSDPGTSGTDEQYF
TRBV20-1,many,-,TRBJ2-1,TGCAGTGCCCACCCCAGCAGCTCCTACAATGAGCAGTTCTTC,CSAHPSSSYNEQFF
TRBV3-1,many,-,TRBJ1-1,TGTGCCAGCAGCCAAGTTCCAGGGTACACTGAAGCTTTCTTT,CASSQVPGYTEAFF
TRBV20-1,few,-,TRBJ2-7,TGCAGTGCTTCAGGCAGCTCCTACGAGCAGTACTTC,CSASGSSYEQYF
TRBV2,-,-,TRBJ1-5,TGTGCCAGCACCGGCGCTAGCAATCAGCCCCAGCATTTT,CASTGASNQPQHF
TRBV5-4,few,-,TRBJ1-1,TGTGCCATCTTCCGACGAGGGGTTGACACTGAAGCTTTCTTT,CAIFRRGVDTEAFF
TRBV29-1,many,-,TRBJ1-3,TGCAGCGCGGGTGGAGGGAAGGAACATAGTGGAAACACCATATATTTT,CSAGGGKEHSGNTIYF
TRBV20-1,many,TRBD2,TRBJ2-3,TGCAGTGCTAGGGAATACAGCGGGGGTCCAGATACGCAGTATTTT,CSAREYSGGPDTQYF
TRBV5-1,many,-,TRBJ2-5,TGCGCCAGCAGCGCCCTGCAGCAAGAGACCCAGTACTTC,CASSALQQETQYF
TRBV4-1,few,-,TRBJ2-2,TGCGCCAGCAGTCAAGAGGAGGGGGCGCGAACCGGGGAGCTGTTTTTT,CASSQEEGARTGELFF
TRBV12-3/TRBV12-4,few,-,TRBJ1-5,TGTGCCAGCAGTTTTAGTAGGAGCAATCAGCCCCAGCATTTT,CASSFSRSNQPQHF
TRBV20-1,-,TRBD2,TRBJ2-7,TGCAGTGCTAGAAAAGGGGCTAGCGGGAGCTCGGGCGAGCAGTACTTC,CSARKGASGSSGEQYF
TRBV12-3/TRBV12-4,many,TRBD1,TRBJ2-5,TGTGCCAGCAGTTTGGTGCAGGGGGTGGAGACCCAGTACTTC,CASSLVQGVETQYF
TRBV5-5,many,-,TRBJ2-1,TGTGCCAGCATTCGGGGCCGCTCCTACAATGAGCAGTTCTTC,CASIRGRSYNEQFF
TRBV29-1,-,-,TRBJ2-2,TGCAGCGTTGGACAGGTCAACACCGGGGAGCTGTTTTTT,CSVGQVNTGELFF
TRBV5-1,many,-,TRBJ1-2,TGCGCCAGCAGCCCCGACGTTAACTATGGCTACACCTTC,CASSPDVNYGYTF
TRBV7-9,few,-,TRBJ2-7,TGTGCCAGCAGCAATGAAGACCGGTTCTACGAGCAGTACTTC,CASSNEDRFYEQYF
TRBV20-1,many,TRBD2,TRBJ2-1,TGCAGTGCTAGAAGCGGGACTAGCTCGGTTGGTTCGATCTTC,CSARSGTSSVGSIF
TRBV5-1,many,-,TRBJ1-6,TGCGCCAGCAGCTTGGACACCGCAAGTTCCTATAATTCACCCCTCCACTTT,CASSLDTASSYNSPLHF
TRBV12-3/TRBV12-4,few,-,TRBJ1-2,TGTGCCAGCGTCGAGGGTTTTGGCTACACCTTC,CASVEGFGYTF
TRBV5-1,few,-,TRBJ2-1,TGCGCCAGCAGCCGGGCGGGGAATGAGCAGTTCTTC,CASSRAGNEQFF
TRBV15,many,-,TRBJ2-1,TGTGCCACCAGCAGAGATCAGTCGACGGGTGAGCAGTTCTTC,CATSRDQSTGEQFF
TRBV2,-,-,TRBJ2-7,TGTGCCAGCAGTGACGGGCAGGGGTTCGCCTACGAGCAGTACTTC,CASSDGQGFAYEQYF
TRBV11-1,-,-,TRBJ1-1,TGTGCCAGCATCGAGATACGAGAAGCTTTCTTT,CASIEIREAFF
TRBV5-1,many,TRBD2,TRBJ2-3,TGCGCCAGCAGCGTCAGTAGCGGGGCGGTCAGAGATACGCAGTATTTT,CASSVSSGAVRDTQYF
TRBV6-1,few,-,TRBJ2-7,TGTGCCAGCAGTCCGGGACTTTCTACCAATAGAGCCTACGAGCAGTACTTC,CASSPGLSTNRAYEQYF
TRBV19,many,-,TRBJ1-1,TGTGCCAACCCCCAAGCTTTCTTT,CANPQAFF
TRBV15,many,-,TRBJ2-7,TGTGCCACCAGCAGAGATCGAAGGGGAGGCGAGCAGTACTTC,CATSRDRRGGEQYF
TRBV29-1,many,-,TRBJ1-1,TGCAGCGTCGTTCCCCGGGGCACGAACACTGAAGCTTTCTTT,CSVVPRGTNTEAFF
TRBV5-6,-,TRBD2,TRBJ2-3,TGTGCCAGCAGCCGGGGTAGCGGGAGCACAGATACGCAGTATTTT,CASSRGSGSTDTQYF
TRBV15,few,TRBD2,TRBJ2-6,TGTGCCACCAGCAGACAACCGGGGGGTTCCTCTGGGGCCAACGTCCTGACTTTC,CATSRQPGGSSGANVLTF
TRBV12-3/TRBV12-4,-,-,TRBJ2-7,TGTGCCAGCAGTTCCCCTTTTGCGGGTTACGAGCAGTACTTC,CASSSPFAGYEQYF
TRBV5-1,few,-,TRBJ1-6,TGCGCCAGCAGCGTTGTTGGCGCTGATAATTCACCCCTCCACTTT,CASSVVGADNSPLHF
TRBV7-6,-,TRBD1,TRBJ2-7,TGTGCCAGCAGCACTGCACAGGGGGGCTACGAGCAGTACTTC,CASSTAQGGYEQYF
TRBV29-1,few,-,TRBJ2-6,TGCAGCGTTGTTGGCTCTGGGGCCAACGTCCTGACTTTC,CSVVGSGANVLTF
TRBV20-1,many,-,TRBJ1-2,TGCAGTGGACGGGGCAAAAATGGCTACACCTTC,CSGRGKNGYTF
TRBV20-1,many,TRBD2,TRBJ2-7,TGCAGTGCTACTAGCGGGAGAATGAACGAGCAGTACTTC,CSATSGRMNEQYF
TRBV29-1,-,-,TRBJ2-3,TGCAGCGTTCGGGACTGGAACACAGATACGCAGTATTTT,CSVRDWNTDTQYF
TRBV6-5,-,-,TRBJ1-2,TGTGCCAGCAGTTACCCACCGGGACACCGTAACTATGGCTACACCTTC,CASSYPPGHRNYGYTF
TRBV27,many,TRBD1,TRBJ1-5,TGTGCCAGCAGACCCACCGGGACAGGGGGCAATCAGCCCCAGCATTTT,CASRPTGTGGNQPQHF
TRBV27,many,-,TRBJ1-2,TGTGCCAGCAGCTACTCCGGTGGAGGCTATGGCTACACCTTC,CASSYSGGGYGYTF
TRBV6-5,few,-,TRBJ1-5,TGTGCCAGCAGTTACGAGGGGACATTCAATCAGCCCCAGCATTTT,CASSYEGTFNQPQHF
TRBV29-1,many,-,TRBJ1-2,TGCAGCGTTGAATTGGGGGGCTATGGCTACACCTTC,CSVELGGYGYTF
TRBV20-1,many,TRBD1,TRBJ1-2,TGCAGCGGCGACAGGGCCTATGGCTACACCTTC,CSGDRAYGYTF